Shown below are 5 T cell receptor beta chains from a single sample sequenced in a study of regulatory T cells in long-lasting Graves disease. This sample's time point: newly diagnosed GD, antithyroid drugs for less than 3 months. Extracted RNA from PBMCs served as the source of the TCR library. With iRepertoire HTBI primers and Arm-PCR of CDR3 regions, TCR beta libraries were built. TCRdb analysed the multiplex PCR reads with MiXCR anew, one entry per CDR3 protein. Of about 440,000 distinct CDR3 sequences in the sample, roughly 15% were seen once. The sample was also reused in another study, on T cells in Graves' hyperthyroidism and ophthalmopathy.

The starting material was peripheral blood mononuclear cells (PBMCs), obtained at new diagnosis, from a patient treated with antithyroid drugs. Source of these receptors: a woman aged 25-40 years with Graves disease.

Concerning this clonotype: This could be a read error, since a much larger clone is one nucleotide away. The rearrangement joins TRBV7-9 to TRBJ2-3; D is possibly TRBD2 (5 bases). Germline V gene data show CDR1 as SEHNR and CDR2 as FQNEAQ (reference sequence). The CDR3 extends over 14 amino acids. The DNA of the CDR3 is TGTACCAGCAGCTTGGCGGGTTTCACAGATACGCAGTATTTT. Translated: CTSSLAGFTDTQYF.

This clonotype was detected many times. This chain uses TRBV12-3 or TRBV12-4 with TRBJ2-7, with D hard to call. The CDR3 extends over 11 amino acids. The V and J ends lost 1 base and 12 bases respectively, with 10 bases between them. The CDR3 region is CASSLGTQLYF. CDR3 sequence (DNA): TGTGCCAGCAGTTTAGGGACCCAATTGTACTTC.

This clonotype has ten or more counts. J is TRBJ2-7 and V is TRBV3-1; TRBD2 might be the D (6 bases). The germline CDR1 and CDR2 sequences are LGHDT and YNNKEL (reference sequence). This CDR3 region has 16 residues. Trimming cost V 4 bases and J 3 bases, with 19 bases left between them. The CDR3 coding sequence is TGTGCCAGCAGCCCAGGTACGGGGCGGGGCCTCTACGAGCAGTACTTC. It specifies CASSPGTGRGLYEQYF.

This chain connects TRBV19 to TRBJ2-2, with no clear D. The CDR3 covers 14 residues. The V gene's germline CDR1 is LNHDA and CDR2 SQIVND (reference sequence). Between the trimmed V and J ends, which lost 3 bases and 8 bases, there was a span of 13 bases. This CDR3 reads CASSISSNTGELFF. The CDR3, as DNA: TGTGCCAGTAGTATTAGCTCCAATACAGGGGAGCTGTTTTTT.

This clonotype was detected ten times or more. The chain combines TRBV6-2 or TRBV6-3 with TRBJ1-1; D might be TRBD1 (5 bases). V gave up 2 bases and J gave up 5 bases, with 9 bases separating them. Looked up from germline, CDR1 is MNHEY and CDR2 is SVGEGT. CDR3 size: 13 residues. CDR3 in amino acids: CASSYGGRTEAFF. CDR3 bases: TGTGCCAGCAGTTACGGGGGACGTACTGAAGCTTTCTTT.